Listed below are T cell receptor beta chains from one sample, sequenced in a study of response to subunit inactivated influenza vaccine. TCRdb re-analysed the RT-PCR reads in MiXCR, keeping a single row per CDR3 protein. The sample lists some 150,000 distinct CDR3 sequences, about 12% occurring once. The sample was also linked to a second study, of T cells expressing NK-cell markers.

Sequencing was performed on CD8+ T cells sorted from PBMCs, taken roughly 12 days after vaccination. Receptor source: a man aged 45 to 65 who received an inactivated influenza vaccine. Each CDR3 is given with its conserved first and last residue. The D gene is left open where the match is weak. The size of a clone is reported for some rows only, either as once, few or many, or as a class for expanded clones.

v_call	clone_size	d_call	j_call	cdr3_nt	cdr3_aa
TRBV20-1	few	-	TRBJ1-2	TGCAGTGCTTGGACTCCACGCGGGGGCTACACCTTC	CSAWTPRGGYTF
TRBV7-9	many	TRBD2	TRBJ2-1	TGTGCCAGCAGCCCCGGGACTAGCCCCTACAATGAGCAGTTCTTC	CASSPGTSPYNEQFF
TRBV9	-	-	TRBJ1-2	TGTGCCAGCAGCGTAGAGGCAGGGACCTATGGCTACACCTTC	CASSVEAGTYGYTF
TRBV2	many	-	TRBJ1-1	TGTGCCAGCAGTCCGCGGTGGAGCAACACTGAAGCTTTCTTT	CASSPRWSNTEAFF
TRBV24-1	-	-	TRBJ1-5	TGTGCCACCAGTGGACCCCTGGGCAATCAGCCCCAGCATTTT	CATSGPLGNQPQHF
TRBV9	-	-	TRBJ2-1	TGTGCCAGCAGCGTAGGATGGGGCAATGAGCAGTTCTTC	CASSVGWGNEQFF
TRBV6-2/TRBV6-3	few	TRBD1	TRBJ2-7	TGTGCCAGCAGTTACCACCAGGACAGGGGGGATTACGAGCAGTACTTC	CASSYHQDRGDYEQYF
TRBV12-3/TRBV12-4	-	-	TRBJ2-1	TGTGCCAGCAGTTCTCGGCTTTACAATGAGCAGTTCTTC	CASSSRLYNEQFF
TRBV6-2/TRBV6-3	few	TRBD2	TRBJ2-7	TGTGCCAGCAGTTACTCCTCAGCTAGCGGTAACTACGAGCAGTACTTC	CASSYSSASGNYEQYF
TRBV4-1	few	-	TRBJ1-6	TGCGCCAGCAGCATGCTCAGGAGTCCAGGGTCACCCCTCCACTTT	CASSMLRSPGSPLHF
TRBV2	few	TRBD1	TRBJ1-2	TGTGCCAGCAGAGATACAGGGGGGGATGGCTACACCTTC	CASRDTGGDGYTF
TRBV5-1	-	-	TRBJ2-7	TGCGCCAGCAGCTTGAGGGGGACATTAGGTTACGAGCAGTACTTC	CASSLRGTLGYEQYF
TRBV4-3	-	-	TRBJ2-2	TGCGCCAGCAGCCACAAGAGCACCGGGGAGCTGTTTTTT	CASSHKSTGELFF
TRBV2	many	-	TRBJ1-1	TGTGCCAGCAGTGGTCTTTCCGGACCTATCGATGAAGCTTTCTTT	CASSGLSGPIDEAFF
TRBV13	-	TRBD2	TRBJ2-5	TGTGCCAGCAGCTCCGTCGAAGCGGGGGGGCAGGAGACCCAGTACTTC	CASSSVEAGGQETQYF
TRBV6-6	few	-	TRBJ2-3	TGTGCCAGCAGCCCTGCGACTGACCCGGACTTACGACCCTACCTTCTCAGCACAGATACGCAGTATTTT	CASSPATDPDLRPYLLSTDTQYF
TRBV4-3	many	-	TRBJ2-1	TGCGCCAGCAGCCAAGGGACAGCAGACAATGAGCAGTTCTTC	CASSQGTADNEQFF
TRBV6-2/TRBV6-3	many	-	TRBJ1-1	TGTGCCAGCAGGAGACGAGGGGTGAACACTGAAGCTTTCTTT	CASRRRGVNTEAFF
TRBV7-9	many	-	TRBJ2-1	TGTGCCAGCAGCTTAAGGGGGGGGTCCTACAATGAGCAGTTCTTC	CASSLRGGSYNEQFF
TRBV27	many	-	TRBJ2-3	TGTGCCAGCAGTTCGGACACATGGGGAGATACGCAGTATTTT	CASSSDTWGDTQYF
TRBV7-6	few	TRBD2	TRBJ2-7	TGTGCCAGCAGTCCTCTTCCGGGACTAGCGGGAGGGCCCTCATCCGGGGAGCAGTACTTC	CASSPLPGLAGGPSSGEQYF
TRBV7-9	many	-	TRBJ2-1	TGTGCCAGCAGCTTAAGTGGCAATGAGCAGTTCTTC	CASSLSGNEQFF